The rows below give T cell receptor beta chains drawn from one sample of a study of T-cell reconstitution after alpha-beta-depleted transplantation in children. TCRdb used MiXCR to reprocess the PCR reads, holding one entry per CDR3 protein. The sample records approximately 650,000 distinct CDR3 sequences, around 14% being singletons. The material sequenced was PBMCs, taken before TCRalphabeta/CD19-depleted stem cell transplant. The receptors shown here come from a girl aged 2 to 10 with congenital amegakaryocytic thrombocytopenia, due to receive a stem cell transplant. The CDR3 runs from the conserved cysteine through the conserved F or W. The D gene is left open where the match is weak. The size of a clone is reported for some rows only, either as once, few or many, or as a class for expanded clones.

j_gene,abundance,d_gene,v_gene,CDR3nt,CDR3aa
TRBJ2-6,few,NA,TRBV5-1,TGCGCCAGCAGCGTCCGCATGGGCTCTGGGGCCAACGTCCTGACTTTC,CASSVRMGSGANVLTF
TRBJ1-1,many,NA,TRBV5-8,TGTGCCAGCAGCTTGAGGGTGAACACTGAAGCTTTCTTT,CASSLRVNTEAFF
TRBJ2-7,many,NA,TRBV29-1,TGCAGCGTTGAAATAACGACCTACGAGCAGTACTTC,CSVEITTYEQYF
TRBJ2-5,many,NA,TRBV10-3,TGTGCCATCAGTGCTTGGGATCGGGGGGAGACCCAGTACTTC,CAISAWDRGETQYF
TRBJ2-3,many,TRBD2,TRBV7-9,TGTGCCAGCAGTCCGGGGACTACACTCCCTAGCACAGATACGCAGTATTTT,CASSPGTTLPSTDTQYF
TRBJ2-5,NA,NA,TRBV29-1,TGCAGCCGACGGACCGGACCTAAGGAGACCCAGTACTTC,CSRRTGPKETQYF
TRBJ2-6,few,TRBD1,TRBV12-3/TRBV12-4,TGTGCCAGCAGTATAAGATCCGGGACAGGCTGCTCTGGGGCCAACGTCCTGACTTTC,CASSIRSGTGCSGANVLTF
TRBJ2-2,many,NA,TRBV4-1,TGCGCCAGCAGGGGGCCGGGACTGAGAGACACCGGGGAGCTGTTTTTT,CASRGPGLRDTGELFF
TRBJ2-1,many,NA,TRBV15,TGTGCCACCAGCAGGAGGGCGGTAGTAATGTGGAGCTCCTACAATGAGCAGTTCTTC,CATSRRAVVMWSSYNEQFF
TRBJ1-5,NA,NA,TRBV21-1,TGTGCCAGCATCTGGGTGGGGCCCCAGCATTTT,CASIWVGPQHF
TRBJ2-2,few,NA,TRBV18,TGTGCCAGCTCACCAGGGGACACCTACACCGGGGAGCTGTTTTTT,CASSPGDTYTGELFF
TRBJ2-2,NA,TRBD2,TRBV19,TGTGCCATTCCGGGACTAGCAAACACCGGGGAGCTGTTTTTT,CAIPGLANTGELFF
TRBJ2-3,many,NA,TRBV7-6,TGTGCCAGCAGCCCCGAGTCATCTAGCTACGTGGATACGCAGTATTTT,CASSPESSSYVDTQYF
TRBJ2-7,many,NA,TRBV4-2,TGTGCCAGCAGCCAAGATCGAGATGGAGGGATCTCCTACGAGCAGTACTTC,CASSQDRDGGISYEQYF
TRBJ2-1,NA,TRBD2,TRBV5-1,TGCGCCAGCAAGGGACTAGCGGGGTCTATGGGAAATGAGCAGTTCTTC,CASKGLAGSMGNEQFF
TRBJ2-7,few,TRBD1,TRBV19,TGTGCCAGTAGTACCAGGACAGGGGGCCTCTACGAGCAGTACTTC,CASSTRTGGLYEQYF
TRBJ1-4,many,NA,TRBV6-5,TGTGCCAGCAGTTACGGGCAGCCTGAAAAACTGTTTTTT,CASSYGQPEKLFF
TRBJ2-1,NA,TRBD2,TRBV7-9,TGTGCCAGCAGCTGGGGACTAGCGGGGGACTCCTACAATGAGCAGTTCTTC,CASSWGLAGDSYNEQFF
TRBJ1-2,many,NA,TRBV20-1,TGCAGTGCTCCCACATCGTCGTGGGGGGCCCATGGCTACACCTTC,CSAPTSSWGAHGYTF
TRBJ2-5,few,NA,TRBV7-6,TGTGCCAGCAGCCTATTGGTTAGACGGGGTGGTGAGACCCAGTACTTC,CASSLLVRRGGETQYF
TRBJ2-2,many,TRBD2,TRBV19,TGTGCCAGTAGTATATGGACTAGCGGGAGCCCCCGGACCGGGGAGCTGTTTTTT,CASSIWTSGSPRTGELFF
TRBJ1-2,many,TRBD1,TRBV27,TGTGCCAGCAGTTTATCGTACAGGGGTAGCCATGGCTACACCTTC,CASSLSYRGSHGYTF
TRBJ2-5,few,NA,TRBV11-2,TGTGCCAGCAGCTTTAGGAGCAGACAGTCCCAAGAGACCCAGTACTTC,CASSFRSRQSQETQYF
TRBJ2-3,many,NA,TRBV12-3/TRBV12-4,TGTGCCAGCAGTCCATTTCCCCCCGGCACAGATACGCAGTATTTT,CASSPFPPGTDTQYF
TRBJ2-7,few,NA,TRBV28,TGTGCCAGCAGTTCCATAGGATCGAGCTCCTACGAGCAGTACTTC,CASSSIGSSSYEQYF
TRBJ2-7,few,NA,TRBV7-8,TGTGCCAGCAGCTATGTAATAACCTACGAGCAGTACTTC,CASSYVITYEQYF
TRBJ1-2,many,NA,TRBV15,TGTGCCACCAGCAGAGATGCCGGCTACTATGGCTACACCTTC,CATSRDAGYYGYTF
TRBJ1-3,many,NA,TRBV15,TGTGCCACCAGCAGAGATCCCCAGGGATCTTCGGTCTCTGGAAACACCATATATTTT,CATSRDPQGSSVSGNTIYF
TRBJ2-3,many,TRBD2,TRBV20-1,TGCAGTGCCGCGGGGGGTAGCGGACCTAGCACAGATACGCAGTATTTT,CSAAGGSGPSTDTQYF
TRBJ1-6,many,TRBD1,TRBV7-6,TGTGCCAGCAGCGTCCAACAGGGGCGCGGACCCCTCCACTTT,CASSVQQGRGPLHF
TRBJ2-3,NA,NA,TRBV7-8,TGTGCCAGCAGCCCTAAAACGACCCGGGGAGGGCAGTATTTT,CASSPKTTRGGQYF
TRBJ1-1,few,TRBD1,TRBV5-1,TGCGCCAGCAGCTTAGGGGGCGAAAGGGCTTTCTTT,CASSLGGERAFF
TRBJ1-2,NA,NA,TRBV20-1,TGCAGTGCCATAGATCAGGGGAACGGCTACACCTTC,CSAIDQGNGYTF
TRBJ2-1,NA,NA,TRBV29-1,TGCAGCGGCGGGGACAATGAGCAGTTCTTC,CSGGDNEQFF
TRBJ1-3,NA,NA,TRBV18,TGTGCCAGCTCGTCAGGAGGGCAGTCGCGAAACACCATATATTTT,CASSSGGQSRNTIYF
TRBJ2-1,few,TRBD2,TRBV6-6,TGTGCCAGCAGCAGTACTAGCGGAGGGCAGTTCTTC,CASSSTSGGQFF
TRBJ2-3,NA,TRBD2,TRBV12-3/TRBV12-4,TGTGCCAGCAGCCCTAGCGGGAGTAGGACAGATACGCAGTATTTT,CASSPSGSRTDTQYF
TRBJ1-1,many,NA,TRBV18,TGTGCCAGCTCACCGTTATCCGGGGCTTTCACTGAAGCTTTCTTT,CASSPLSGAFTEAFF
TRBJ1-5,NA,NA,TRBV24-1,TGTGCCACCAGTGATCCAGGGGAGAATCAGCCCCAGCATTTT,CATSDPGENQPQHF
TRBJ1-2,NA,NA,TRBV20-1,TGCAGTGCTTCCTATGGGAACCCCTATGGCTACACCTTC,CSASYGNPYGYTF
TRBJ2-3,few,TRBD1,TRBV2,TGTGCCAGCAGAGAACAGGGGCTGTCAGATACGCAGTATTTT,CASREQGLSDTQYF
TRBJ2-6,NA,NA,TRBV12-3/TRBV12-4,TGTGCCAGCAGTTCACTAGTTTACTCGGGGGCCAACGTCCTGACTTTC,CASSSLVYSGANVLTF
TRBJ2-5,few,NA,TRBV5-1,TGCGCCAGCAGCTTGGTCCGGAGGGGAAAAGAGACCCAGTACTTC,CASSLVRRGKETQYF
TRBJ2-1,many,NA,TRBV7-2,TGTGCCAGCAGACGCCGGACCACAAACAATGAGCAGTTCTTC,CASRRRTTNNEQFF
TRBJ2-7,many,TRBD2,TRBV20-1,TGCAGTGCTAGAGATACTCGAGCGGGAGTCATTTACGAGCAGTACTTC,CSARDTRAGVIYEQYF
TRBJ1-6,many,TRBD1,TRBV5-6,TGTGCCAGCAGCGGAGGACAGGCACTTCGGTCGGCCCTCCACTTT,CASSGGQALRSALHF
TRBJ2-7,many,NA,TRBV15,TGTGCCACCAGCAGAAAGCTAAGTGACAGCGAGCAGTACTTC,CATSRKLSDSEQYF
TRBJ2-2,NA,TRBD1,TRBV5-1,TGCGCCAGCAGCTTGGCGGGACAGCACACCGGGGAGCTGTTTTTT,CASSLAGQHTGELFF
TRBJ1-1,many,NA,TRBV5-5,TGTGCCAGCAGCTTGGTCTCGCAGGGGAGTCTGTCCACTGAAGCTTTCTTT,CASSLVSQGSLSTEAFF
TRBJ2-1,NA,TRBD2,TRBV29-1,TGCAGCGTTGAGCGTTCCGGGGGGGCGCCCAATGAGCAGTTCTTC,CSVERSGGAPNEQFF
TRBJ2-3,NA,NA,TRBV20-1,TGCAGTGCTAGTGATATAGCGGAGCCCAACACAGATACGCAGTATTTT,CSASDIAEPNTDTQYF
TRBJ1-1,NA,NA,TRBV18,TGTGCCAGCTCACCGGGGAAGGGATCCCGAAACACTGAAGCTTTCTTT,CASSPGKGSRNTEAFF
TRBJ1-3,few,NA,TRBV7-6,TGTGCCAGCAGCCAAGGCCGGGGAAACACCATATATTTT,CASSQGRGNTIYF
TRBJ1-1,many,TRBD1,TRBV5-1,TGCGCCAGCAGCCCCGGACAGGGCAACACTGAAGCTTTCTTT,CASSPGQGNTEAFF
TRBJ1-6,many,NA,TRBV12-3/TRBV12-4,TGTGCCAGCAGTTTAGCTCGGTCACCCCTCCACTTT,CASSLARSPLHF
TRBJ2-2,NA,NA,TRBV5-1,TGCGCCAGCAGCTTTTCCGGGGTGGTCACCGGGGAGCTGTTTTTT,CASSFSGVVTGELFF
TRBJ2-1,few,TRBD1,TRBV19,TGTGCCAGTGGGACAGTTTCTACCTACAATGAGCAGTTCTTC,CASGTVSTYNEQFF
TRBJ1-2,few,NA,TRBV11-2,TGTGCCAGCAGCTTAGCAATAACAGGAAGATATGGCTACACCTTC,CASSLAITGRYGYTF
TRBJ2-1,NA,NA,TRBV4-1,TGCGCCAGCAGCCAAGGGGGGGCATCCTACAATGAGCAGTTCTTC,CASSQGGASYNEQFF
TRBJ2-7,few,TRBD2,TRBV7-9,TGTGCCAGCAGCTTTATTCAGGGACTAGCGGAAACCTACGAGCAGTACTTC,CASSFIQGLAETYEQYF